These 31 T cell receptor beta chains were all obtained from the same sample, sequenced in a study of blood T cell repertoires in COVID-19. Clones were read by immunoSEQ multiplex PCR, and TCRdb kept only the in-frame ones, dropping some. In the table there are about 320,000 clones, around 86% of which are singletons. Sequencing was carried out using PBMCs or T cells enriched from blood (not recorded which). The receptors derive from a woman aged 18 to 35 who had recovered from COVID-19.

The V call is TRBV5-1, the J call TRBJ1-1, with 8 bases aligning to TRBD1. V was pared by 4 bases and J by 4 bases, with 12 bases of the junction left unmatched. CDR1 SGHRS and CDR2 YFSETQ come from the germline V gene. This CDR3 comprises 16 residues. CDR3 region: CASSPRTGRLSTEAFF. Here the CDR3 DNA reads TGCGCCAGCAGCCCGAGGACAGGGAGGTTGAGCACTGAAGCTTTCTTT.

The chain employs TRBV28 and TRBJ1-5; 8 bases map to TRBD1. Looked up from germline, CDR1 is MDHEN and CDR2 is SYDVKM. With V trimmed by 5 bases and J by 3 bases, 6 bases remained unmatched. This CDR3 spans 15 amino acids. The CDR3 reads CASSRDRSVNQPQHF. CDR3 DNA sequence: TGTGCCAGCAGTCGGGACAGGAGCGTCAATCAGCCCCAGCATTTT.

The chain links TRBV30 to TRBJ1-6; 7 nucleotides agree with TRBD1. The CDR3 contains 13 residues. Germline V gives CDR1 GTSNPN, CDR2 SVGIG (reference sequence). V lost 6 bases to trimming and J lost 6 bases; unmatched junction nucleotides: 5. CDR3 bases: TGTGCCTGCTCCGGACAGGCTAATTCACCCCTCCACTTT. Protein product: CACSGQANSPLHF.

V gene TRBV19 combines with J gene TRBJ2-7, with 9 bases identical to TRBD2. CDR3 length: 13 amino acids. V gave up 6 bases and J gave up 5 bases; unmatched junction bases: 5. Per germline, CDR1 LNHDA and CDR2 SQIVND (reference sequence). CDR3 region: CASSAAGGHEQYF. The CDR3 DNA follows: TGTGCCAGTAGCGCAGCGGGAGGCCACGAGCAGTACTTC.

This clone was observed a single time. The chain joins TRBV19 to TRBJ1-5; TRBD1 matches at 9 bases. The V gene end was trimmed by 6 bases and the J gene end by 7 bases; junction bases not matched to a gene: 10. This CDR3 spans 15 amino acids. Germline loops: CDR1 LNHDA, CDR2 SQIVND (reference sequence). The CDR3 sequence: CASRPRDRETQPQHF. The CDR3 DNA is TGTGCCAGTAGACCCCGGGACAGGGAGACCCAGCCCCAGCATTTT.

The CDR3 DNA reads as TGTGCCAGCAGCCTCAGGGGAGTTACCGGGGAGCTGTTTTTT. Encoded protein: CASSLRGVTGELFF. The rearrangement links TRBV5-6 to TRBJ2-2, with D perhaps matching TRBD1 (6 bases). The CDR3 sequence is 14 residues long. Deletions cut 4 bases from V and 5 bases from J, with 12 bases between. From germline, CDR1 is SGHDT and CDR2 YYEEEE.

This clone was picked up a small number of times. The J gene is TRBJ1-5, the V gene TRBV7-8; D is undetermined. The V end lost 5 bases, the J end lost 5 bases, and 10 bases lay between the germline ends. CDR1 and CDR2 (germline): SGHVS, FQNEAQ. This CDR3 has 13 amino acids. The CDR3 region has the DNA TGTGCCAGCAGCACGAACTTAGATCAGCCCCAGCATTTT. This translates into CASSTNLDQPQHF.

V usage is TRBV5-5 and J usage is TRBJ2-1; maybe TRBD1 (6 bases). Trimming removed 3 bases from V and 4 bases from J, with 14 bases in between. CDR1 and CDR2 (germline): SGHKS, YYEKEE (reference sequence). CDR3 length: 15 amino acids. CDR3 sequence reads: CASSSAQGRYNEQFF. The CDR3 region has the DNA TGTGCCAGCAGCTCGGCACAGGGCCGTTACAATGAGCAGTTCTTC.

The chain links TRBV19 to TRBJ2-1, with 8 bases lining up with TRBD2. Germline trimming cut 6 bases from V and 9 bases from J; bases unmatched to any gene: 13. Germline V gene sequence: CDR1 LNHDA, CDR2 SQIVND (reference sequence). This CDR3 is 15 amino acids long. CDR3 protein: CASRDSGGRSREQFF. In DNA, the CDR3 is TGTGCCAGTAGGGATAGTGGCGGGAGGTCCCGTGAGCAGTTCTTC. The full variable domain, in which reference TRBV19 and TRBJ2-1 provide the parts outside the CDR3, is DGGITQSPKYLFRKEGQNVTLSCEQNLNHDAMYWYRQDPGQGLRLIYYSQIVNDFQKGDIAEGYSVSREKKESFPLTVTSAQKNPTAFYLCASRDSGGRSREQFFGPGTRLTVL.

This clone was counted once. The V call is TRBV28, the J call TRBJ2-7; 11 nucleotides line up with TRBD1. The CDR3 spans 16 residues. The V gene's germline CDR1 is MDHEN and CDR2 SYDVKM. V was clipped by 5 bases and J by 5 bases; unmatched bases: 11. For the CDR3, the DNA is TGTGCCAGCAGTGGTAGAGGACAGGGGGCGCTTGACGAGCAGTACTTC. Its translation is CASSGRGQGALDEQYF.

The rearrangement uses TRBV9 and TRBJ1-1, with D perhaps matching TRBD1 (6 bases). The CDR3 totals 15 residues. Deletions cut 0 bases from V and 3 bases from J, with 12 bases between. Germline CDR1 and CDR2: SGDLS and YYNGEE. CDR3 in amino acids: CASSVALTGDTEAFF. Written as DNA, the CDR3 is TGTGCCAGCAGCGTAGCTTTGACAGGAGACACTGAAGCTTTCTTT.

This chain joins TRBV7-9 and TRBJ1-2; TRBD1 might be the D (5 bases). Germline V gene data show CDR1 as SEHNR and CDR2 as FQNEAQ (reference sequence). The CDR3 has 15 residues. V lost 0 bases, J lost 6 bases, and 14 bases lay in between. The CDR3 DNA sequence: TGTGCCAGCAGCTTAGCCGGCAGGGAAGCTGATGGCTACACCTTC. Its translation: CASSLAGREADGYTF. The entire variable domain, with the rest obtained from reference TRBV7-9 and TRBJ1-2, is as follows: DTGVSQNPRHKITKRGQNVTFRCDPISEHNRLYWYRQTLGQGPEFLTYFQNEAQLEKSRLLSDRFSAERPKGSFSTLEIQRTEQGDSAMYLCASSLAGREADGYTFGSGTRLTVV.

The chain is built from TRBV4-2 and TRBJ1-1; D unclear. This CDR3 region has 14 residues. The V gene's germline CDR1 is LGHNA and CDR2 YNFKEQ. Trimming removed 0 bases from V and 0 bases from J, with 5 bases in between. In DNA, the CDR3 is TGTGCCAGCAGCCAAGATAGCCTGAACACTGAAGCTTTCTTT. This sequence encodes CASSQDSLNTEAFF.

The chain has TRBV12-3 or TRBV12-4 and TRBJ1-2, with unresolved D. This CDR3 has 12 amino acids. The V end lost 5 bases, the J end lost 1 base, and 5 bases lay between the germline ends. CDR3 region: CASSENNYGYTF. The CDR3 bases are TGTGCCAGCAGTGAGAATAACTATGGCTACACCTTC.

J is TRBJ1-1 and V is TRBV9; the match to TRBD1 covers 8 bases. CDR1 SGDLS and CDR2 YYNGEE come from the germline V gene. V shed 0 bases and J 1 base; nucleotides not matched to a gene: 5. The CDR3 loop spans 16 amino acids. DNA for the CDR3: TGTGCCAGCAGCGTAGCCGGGGACAGGCCGAACACTGAAGCTTTCTTT. Its translation is CASSVAGDRPNTEAFF.

A single count supports this clone. Being one base from a much bigger clone, this may be a read error. This rearrangement joins TRBV10-3 to TRBJ1-3; D gene uncertain. The CDR3 is 12 residues long. V was clipped by 10 bases and J by 1 base, with 8 bases between them. The germline CDR1 and CDR2 sequences are ENHRY and SYGVKD. Here the CDR3 reads CASRSSGNTIYF. DNA for the CDR3: TGTGCCAGCAGGTCTTCTGGAAACACCATATATTTT.

The chain has TRBV7-2 and TRBJ1-2; possible D gene TRBD1, 6 bases. The CDR3 length is 15 residues. Germline loops: CDR1 SGHTA, CDR2 FQGNSA. V was clipped by 5 bases and J by 1 base, with 14 bases between them. Here the CDR3 DNA reads TGTGCCAGCAGCGTCGGACAGTTCCTTAACTATGGCTACACCTTC. This codes for CASSVGQFLNYGYTF.

This clone appeared a few times. V usage is TRBV19 and J usage is TRBJ1-1, with D tentatively TRBD1 (5 bases). This CDR3 is built from 13 residues. Trimming removed 6 bases from V and 7 bases from J, with 15 bases in between. Per the germline V gene, CDR1 is LNHDA and CDR2 is SQIVND (reference sequence). The CDR3 coding sequence is TGTGCCAGTAGCCTTGCCGGGGGGGTTGAAGCTTTCTTT. It translates to CASSLAGGVEAFF.

This chain links TRBV10-2 with TRBJ1-2, with D tentatively TRBD1 (5 bases). The V end lost 4 bases, the J end lost 3 bases, and 9 bases lay between the germline ends. The CDR3 covers 13 residues. Germline CDR1 reads WSHSY; CDR2 reads SAAADI. CDR3: CASSVETDYGYTF. In DNA, the CDR3 is TGCGCCAGCAGTGTCGAGACAGACTATGGCTACACCTTC.

The chain couples TRBV30 to TRBJ1-3; D perhaps matches TRBD1 (5 bases). Germline V lookup: CDR1 GTSNPN, CDR2 SVGIG (reference sequence). Trimming pared 0 bases from V and 4 bases from J, leaving 10 bases between. The CDR3 totals 14 residues. CDR3 sequence reads: CAWSVGVDGNTIYF. CDR3 in DNA: TGTGCCTGGAGTGTAGGGGTGGACGGAAACACCATATATTTT.

The chain links TRBV14 to TRBJ2-1; TRBD2 aligns across 7 bases. The CDR3 is 17 residues long. Germline V lookup: CDR1 SGHDN, CDR2 FVKESK. With V trimmed by 0 bases and J by 4 bases, 9 bases remained unmatched. The CDR3 loop reads CASSQDFAGVGYNEQFF. The CDR3 DNA follows: TGTGCCAGCAGCCAAGATTTCGCGGGGGTGGGGTACAATGAGCAGTTCTTC.

The gene calls are TRBV27 and TRBJ1-1; TRBD1 matches 8 bases. CDR1 is MNHEY, CDR2 SMNVEV, per germline (reference sequence). Trimming at V came to 3 bases and at J to 6 bases, leaving 3 bases not matched to a gene. The CDR3 length is 13 residues. Here the CDR3 reads CASSFSGQAEAFF. DNA for the CDR3: TGTGCCAGCAGTTTTTCGGGACAGGCTGAAGCTTTCTTT.

The V and J genes are TRBV6-6 and TRBJ2-7, with 7 bases matching TRBD1. The CDR3 runs to 16 residues. V lost 6 bases and J lost 4; bases outside the gene matches: 15. The germline V gene encodes CDR1 MNHNY and CDR2 SVGAGI (reference sequence). Here the CDR3 DNA reads TGTGCCAGCAGGACACTACAAACAGGGGTAACATACGAGCAGTACTTC. Translation gives CASRTLQTGVTYEQYF.

This clone was counted a single time. V and J are TRBV30 and TRBJ1-1, with D perhaps matching TRBD1 (6 bases). CDR3 length: 15 residues. The V end was cut by 0 bases, the J end by 3 bases, with 14 bases between. Germline CDR1 is GTSNPN and CDR2 is SVGIG (reference sequence). The CDR3 DNA reads as TGTGCCTGGAGTGTAATAGGGGGAGGGGACACTGAAGCTTTCTTT. As protein: CAWSVIGGGDTEAFF.

The chain recombines TRBV3-1 (or the pseudogene TRBV3-2) with TRBJ2-7, with no clear D. V dropped 1 base and J dropped 7 bases, with 17 bases sitting between them. The CDR3 runs to 15 residues. From germline, CDR1 is LGHDT and CDR2 YNNKEL (reference sequence). Here the CDR3 DNA reads TGTGCCAGCAGCCAAGGAATAGTTCCTTCCGGGGAGCAGTACTTC. Protein sequence: CASSQGIVPSGEQYF.

The genes are TRBV27 and TRBJ1-2; D is ambiguous. Deletions cut 8 bases from V and 6 bases from J, with 7 bases between. CDR1 and CDR2 from the germline V gene are MNHEY and SMNVEV (reference sequence). The CDR3 consists of 10 residues. For the CDR3, the DNA is TGTGCCAGCTGGAGTAATGGCTACACCTTC. Translated, it gives CASWSNGYTF.

The rearrangement uses TRBV18 and TRBJ2-5; no clear D. Germline V gives CDR1 KGHSH, CDR2 LQKENI. This CDR3 region has 11 residues. Trimming removed 8 bases at V and 1 base at J, with 5 bases between. CDR3 protein: CASAIQETQYF. CDR3 coding DNA: TGTGCCAGCGCTATCCAAGAGACCCAGTACTTC.

J is TRBJ2-3 and V is TRBV9, with 9 bases matching TRBD2. V trimming: 6 bases; J trimming: 3 bases; junction bases outside the gene matches: 11. The CDR3 extends over 16 amino acids. Per the germline V gene, CDR1 is SGDLS and CDR2 is YYNGEE. CDR3 sequence (DNA): TGTGCCAGCAACGTCTTCGGAGCGGGAGGTACAGATACGCAGTATTTT. The encoded protein is CASNVFGAGGTDTQYF.

The chain combines TRBV7-3 with TRBJ2-1; 9 bases are a match to TRBD2. After removal of 5 bases from V and 4 bases from J, the junction contained 6 bases not matched to a gene. Germline V gene sequence: CDR1 SGHTA, CDR2 FQGTGA. The CDR3 extends over 15 amino acids. The CDR3 loop is CASSTREGVYNEQFF. The CDR3 coding sequence is TGTGCCAGCAGCACGCGGGAGGGCGTATACAATGAGCAGTTCTTC.

In nucleotides, the CDR3 is TGTGCCACCAGTGATTTGAAGCTAGCGGGAGCCAATGAGCAGTTCTTC. Amino acid sequence: CATSDLKLAGANEQFF. The chain links TRBV24-1 to TRBJ2-1; 10 bases line up with TRBD2. Germline V lookup: CDR1 KGHDR, CDR2 SFDVKD. The CDR3 has 16 residues. V shed 0 bases, J shed 6 bases, and the junction held 4 bases outside the gene matches.

CDR3: CASSHLTTTGDYGYTF. The CDR3, as DNA: TGCGCCAGCAGCCACCTTACCACGACAGGGGACTATGGCTACACCTTC. The chain carries TRBV4-1 and TRBJ1-2; 8 nucleotides line up with TRBD1. The CDR3 sequence is 16 residues long. Germline loops: CDR1 MGHRA, CDR2 YSYEKL. Unmatched junction bases numbered 9, after V lost 3 bases and J lost 3 bases.